The 6 T cell receptor beta chains reported below all come from one sample, sequenced in a study of blood T cell repertoires in COVID-19. Method: immunoSEQ multiplex PCR; TCRdb's copy keeps in-frame clones and lacks some. In the table there are approximately 170,000 clones, 80% to 90% of which are singletons. Source material: peripheral blood. The receptors here all came from a human donor in a cohort sampled during active COVID-19.

The V call is TRBV7-8, the J call TRBJ2-7, with D possibly TRBD1 on 6 matching bases. V lost 1 base, J lost 0 bases, and 16 bases lay in between. The CDR3 loop spans 17 amino acids. Germline CDR1 is SGHVS and CDR2 is FQNEAQ. The CDR3 region is CASSLGTEGPLSYEQYF. CDR3 bases: TGTGCCAGCAGCTTAGGGACAGAGGGGCCCCTCTCCTACGAGCAGTACTTC.

The V gene is TRBV27, the J gene TRBJ2-3; TRBD1 matches at 8 bases. Germline V gives CDR1 MNHEY, CDR2 SMNVEV (reference sequence). This CDR3 comprises 15 residues. J gave up 6 bases and V 5 bases, and 10 bases lay outside the gene matches. The CDR3 nucleotides read TGTGCCAGCAGTCCCACTGGCAGGGGGCTTGATACGCAGTATTTT. Translation gives CASSPTGRGLDTQYF.

The genes are TRBV5-5 and TRBJ2-7; a possible D gene is TRBD2 (6 bases). The CDR3 spans 13 residues. Per the germline V gene, CDR1 is SGHKS and CDR2 is YYEKEE (reference sequence). The germline V and J ends were trimmed by 4 bases and 3 bases, with 11 bases remaining between them. The CDR3 sequence is CASSRGSLYEQYF. The CDR3 DNA sequence: TGTGCCAGCAGCCGGGGGTCCCTCTACGAGCAGTACTTC.

The chain carries TRBV6-5 and TRBJ1-4; 8 nucleotides align to TRBD1. The germline V gene has CDR1 MNHEY and CDR2 SVGAGI. The CDR3 length is 12 residues. V dropped 4 bases and J dropped 8; count of bases not matched to a gene: 0. The chain's CDR3 is CASSSGGEKLFF. The CDR3 DNA sequence: TGTGCCAGCAGTTCAGGGGGCGAAAAACTGTTTTTT.

This clone was picked up a small number of times. The rearrangement joins TRBV5-4 to TRBJ2-7; D is possibly TRBD2 (6 bases). V lost 1 base, J lost 3 bases, and 17 bases lay in between. Germline CDR1 reads SGHNT; CDR2 reads YYREEE (reference sequence). There are 16 residues in the CDR3. The CDR3 nucleotides read TGTGCCAGCAGCTTGAGTAGCGGTAAAGGGCTCTACGAGCAGTACTTC. Its protein product is CASSLSSGKGLYEQYF.

This clone has only a few counts. The CDR3 here is CASSITFDRGRGETQYF. The CDR3 coding sequence is TGTGCCAGCAGCATCACCTTCGACAGGGGGCGCGGAGAGACCCAGTACTTC. The chain carries TRBV7-2 and TRBJ2-5, with TRBD1 identical over 10 bases. In germline, CDR1 is SGHTA, CDR2 FQGNSA. Losses at the gene ends were 5 bases for V and 4 bases for J; bases not matched to a gene: 13. The CDR3 runs to 17 residues.